Below, 11 T cell receptor beta chains from the same sample are listed, as sequenced in a study of blood T cell repertoires in COVID-19. Clones were read by immunoSEQ multiplex PCR, and TCRdb kept only the in-frame ones, dropping some. The sample has hundreds of thousands of clones; around 84% are singletons. Sequencing was performed on peripheral blood. The receptors here all came from a man aged 80 or over with acute or convalescent COVID-19.

The V gene is TRBV5-1, the J gene TRBJ2-1; 10 positions match TRBD2. V dropped 0 bases and J dropped 5; count of bases not matched to a gene: 5. Germline-derived CDR1 and CDR2 are SGHRS and YFSETQ. CDR3 length: 16 amino acids. For the CDR3, the DNA is TGCGCCAGCAGCTTGGTCTTAGCGGGAGGCCACAATGAGCAGTTCTTC. It yields the protein CASSLVLAGGHNEQFF.

This clone occurred a few times. The V and J genes are TRBV5-1 and TRBJ1-1, with 8 bases that match TRBD1. With 1 base clipped from V and 2 bases from J, the junction kept 4 bases outside the gene matches. The germline V gene encodes CDR1 SGHRS and CDR2 YFSETQ. The CDR3 runs 15 residues. This CDR3 reads CASSLSGQGNTEAFF. The DNA for the CDR3 is TGCGCCAGCAGCTTGAGCGGACAGGGTAACACTGAAGCTTTCTTT. Full variable domain (missing parts from reference TRBV5-1 and TRBJ1-1): KAGVTQTPRYLIKTRGQQVTLSCSPISGHRSVSWYQQTPGQGLQFLFEYFSETQRNKGNFPGRFSGRQFSNSRSEMNVSTLELGDSALYLCASSLSGQGNTEAFFGQGTRLTVV.

This clone was recorded once. This chain connects TRBV2 to TRBJ1-5; the D gene is possibly TRBD1 (5 bases). The CDR3 spans 15 residues. Trimming took 1 base from V and 7 from J, leaving 14 bases between them. From germline, CDR1 is SNHLY and CDR2 FYNNEI. In DNA, the CDR3 is TGTGCCAGCAGTGAAGGACAGTCCTCAGGGCAGCCCCAGCATTTT. Translation: CASSEGQSSGQPQHF. The entire variable domain, with the rest obtained from reference TRBV2 and TRBJ1-5, is as follows: EPEVTQTPSHQVTQMGQEVILRCVPISNHLYFYWYRQILGQKVEFLVSFYNNEISEKSEIFDDQFSVERPDGSNFTLKIRSTKLEDSAMYFCASSEGQSSGQPQHFGDGTRLSIL.

This chain connects TRBV9 to TRBJ2-5; D may be TRBD1 (7 bases). The CDR3 totals 18 residues. Germline V gene data show CDR1 as SGDLS and CDR2 as YYNGEE. Trimming cost V 5 bases and J 1 base, with 24 bases left between them. Here the CDR3 DNA reads TGTGCCAGCAGACCTCACGTTAGGGGCAGGGGGGCCCAAGAGACCCAGTACTTC. Amino acids: CASRPHVRGRGAQETQYF. Looking up the rest from reference TRBV9 and TRBJ2-5 gives the full variable domain: DSGVTQTPKHLITATGQRVTLRCSPRSGDLSVYWYQQSLDQGLQFLIQYYNGEERAKGNILERFSAQQFPDLHSELNLSSLELGDSALYFCASRPHVRGRGAQETQYFGPGTRLLVL.

The chain links TRBV7-3 to TRBJ2-7; 8 nucleotides match TRBD1. The ends lost 2 bases at V and 4 bases at J; junction bases unmatched: 7. CDR1 and CDR2 (germline): SGHTA, FQGTGA. This CDR3 is built from 15 residues. This chain's CDR3 is CASSLFPGTGYEQYF. CDR3 DNA sequence: TGTGCCAGCAGCTTATTTCCCGGGACAGGTTACGAGCAGTACTTC.

The chain employs TRBV24-1 and TRBJ2-2, with D possibly matching TRBD1 (6 bases). The germline gives CDR1 KGHDR, CDR2 SFDVKD. Trimming pared 2 bases from V and 2 bases from J, leaving 11 bases between. CDR3 length: 16 residues. The CDR3 is CATSDWRGGNTGELFF. CDR3 in DNA: TGTGCCACCAGTGATTGGAGAGGGGGTAACACCGGGGAGCTGTTTTTT.

The V gene is TRBV9, the J gene TRBJ2-3; D ambiguous. This CDR3 is built from 13 residues. V was shortened by 2 bases and J by 3 bases, with 7 bases between the two germline ends. Germline values: CDR1 SGDLS, CDR2 YYNGEE. The CDR3 region is CASSVAVTDTQYF. DNA for the CDR3: TGTGCCAGCAGCGTGGCTGTTACAGATACGCAGTATTTT. The full variable domain, with the rest looked up from reference TRBV9 and TRBJ2-3, is DSGVTQTPKHLITATGQRVTLRCSPRSGDLSVYWYQQSLDQGLQFLIQYYNGEERAKGNILERFSAQQFPDLHSELNLSSLELGDSALYFCASSVAVTDTQYFGPGTRLTVL.

This clone appeared a single time. The V call is TRBV10-3, the J call TRBJ2-3; the match to TRBD2 covers 8 bases. V lost 4 bases, J lost 7 bases, and 13 bases stayed unmatched. CDR1 and CDR2 from the germline V gene are ENHRY and SYGVKD. This CDR3 has 16 residues. The CDR3 DNA reads as TGTGCCATCAGTGTCCTCGGAGCGGGAGAGATGAATACGCAGTATTTT. Encoded protein: CAISVLGAGEMNTQYF.

The chain joins TRBV4-1 to TRBJ2-1; 11 nucleotides match TRBD2. CDR1 and CDR2 from the germline V gene are MGHRA and YSYEKL. The length of the CDR3 is 15 residues. The junction had 6 bases not matched to a gene; V was cut back by 1 base and J by 10 bases. The CDR3 is CASSQGLAGTREQFF. The CDR3 DNA follows: TGCGCCAGCAGCCAAGGACTAGCGGGAACCCGAGAGCAGTTCTTC.

The sample holds one count of this clone. This chain connects TRBV18 to TRBJ2-7; D perhaps matches TRBD2 (5 bases). Germline V CDR1 and CDR2: KGHSH, LQKENI. The CDR3 is made up of 15 amino acids. Trimming pared 0 bases from V and 3 bases from J, leaving 12 bases between. The CDR3 DNA is TGTGCCAGCTCACCACCCGGGAAGGGTAGCTACGAGCAGTACTTC. Translated: CASSPPGKGSYEQYF.

The chain has TRBV7-2 and TRBJ2-2; 9 nucleotides agree with TRBD1. CDR3 length: 16 amino acids. Per germline, CDR1 SGHTA and CDR2 FQGNSA. V trimming: 4 bases; J trimming: 5 bases; junction bases outside the gene matches: 8. The CDR3 loop is CASSSQGQGRTGELFF. In DNA, the CDR3 is TGTGCCAGCAGCTCCCAGGGACAGGGTAGGACCGGGGAGCTGTTTTTT.